This TCR beta chain was sequenced for a study of blood T cells in healthy people across ages. Details on this clonotype: Its antigen is as yet unknown.

Using a J-beta primer mix together with a sample-barcoded 5' primer, a second PCR was run for roughly 7 to 12 cycles. A template-switch adaptor containing 12 random nucleotides labeled each cDNA molecule. Every sample produced at least 2.5 million CDR3-containing paired-end reads. One entry per CDR3 protein results from TCRdb running MiXCR on the 5' RACE reads. The table has about 1.4 million distinct CDR3 sequences, 59% seen once. Germline V gives CDR1 KGHDR, CDR2 SFDVKD. Trimming stripped 5 bases from V and 1 base from J, with 13 bases between. This CDR3 has 15 residues. Overall study results and limits: It was not possible, with unsorted PBMCs, to conclusively compare naive and antigen-experienced cells. Roughly linear age-related decline in beta diversity appeared, significant by age 40.

The clonotype was recovered from a man younger than 35 in good health. Sequences were obtained from blood. The gene calls are TRBV24-1 and TRBJ2-5; D possibly uses TRBD1 or TRBD2 (5 bases each). The CDR3, as DNA: TGTGCCACCAGTGGGTTGGGACCTACCCAAGAGACCCAGTACTTC. Its protein is CATSGLGPTQETQYF.